Below, 10 T cell receptor beta chains from the same sample are listed, as sequenced in a study of neurological immune-mediated disorders. Each CDR3 protein gets one entry after TCRdb re-called the 5' RACE reads with MiXCR. The sample records tens of thousands of distinct CDR3 sequences, roughly 3.9% being singletons. The specimen was PBMCs. The receptors were sampled from a man aged 25 to 40 with multiple sclerosis.

This clonotype was picked up many times. Germline and junction disagree at one end, which may indicate a read error. The chain combines TRBV9 with TRBJ1-6; D remains unclear. The CDR3 contains 14 residues. The germline V gene has CDR1 SGDLS and CDR2 YYNGEE. CDR3: CASKLGPENSPLNF. In DNA form, the CDR3 reads TGTGCCAGTAAACTTGGGCCTGAAAATTCACCCCTCAACTTT. Together with reference TRBV9 and TRBJ1-6, the CDR3 gives the full variable domain: DSGVTQTPKHLITATGQRVTLRCSPRSGDLSVYWYQQSLDQGLQFLIQYYNGEERAKGNILERFSAQQFPDLHSELNLSSLELGDSALYFCASKLGPENSPLNFGNGTRLTVT.

In the case of this clonotype: This may be a read error, as it is one base from a much larger clone. The V and J genes are TRBV7-3 and TRBJ2-1; TRBD2 agrees at 9 bases. This CDR3 region has 14 residues. CDR1 and CDR2 (germline): SGHTA, FQGTGA. J gave up 6 bases and V 4 bases, and 4 bases lay outside the gene matches. The CDR3 loop is CASSSIAGANEQFF. The CDR3 DNA reads TGTGCCAGCAGCTCAATAGCGGGGGCCAATGAGCAGTTCTTC.

Many counts were recorded for this clonotype. The chain's CDR3 is CSAKMGGSSYEQYF. The CDR3 DNA reads as TGCAGTGCTAAGATGGGGGGGAGCTCCTACGAGCAGTACTTC. V gene TRBV20-1 combines with J gene TRBJ2-7, with TRBD2 matching over 7 bases. Germline V gives CDR1 DFQATT, CDR2 SNEGSKA (reference sequence). CDR3 length: 14 amino acids. Losses at the gene ends were 4 bases for V and 0 bases for J; bases not matched to a gene: 6.

This clonotype was seen repeatedly, ten times or more. The CDR3 protein is CSAYRDSYEQYF. CDR3 coding DNA: TGCAGTGCTTACAGGGACTCCTACGAGCAGTACTTC. This chain connects TRBV20-1 to TRBJ2-7, with D possibly matching TRBD1 (6 bases). The CDR3 length is 12 residues. Trimming stripped 5 bases from V and 0 bases from J, with 8 bases between. CDR1 DFQATT and CDR2 SNEGSKA come from the germline V gene (reference sequence).

This clonotype showed up many times. The chain has TRBV3-1 and TRBJ2-3, with D possibly matching TRBD2 (6 bases). CDR3 size: 15 residues. CDR1 and CDR2 from the germline V gene are LGHDT and YNNKEL (reference sequence). Trimming stripped 2 bases from V and 7 bases from J, with 16 bases between. The CDR3 DNA reads TGTGCCAGCAGCCAACCAGGGACTTCTGCAAATACGCAGTATTTT. It yields the protein CASSQPGTSANTQYF.

V is TRBV12-3 or TRBV12-4 and J is TRBJ1-1; 8 positions match TRBD1. The trim removed 4 bases at V and 4 bases at J, leaving 5 bases unmatched. The CDR3 totals 14 residues. Here the CDR3 DNA reads TGTGCCAGCAGTTATGACAGGGGCGGCACTGAAGCTTTCTTT. This translates into CASSYDRGGTEAFF.

There are a few counts of this clonotype. Mismatch with germline at one junction end may stem from a read error. The rearrangement uses TRBV5-6 and TRBJ1-5; D is unresolved. Germline CDR1 SGHDT, CDR2 YYEEEE. CDR3 length equals 16 residues. The CDR3 spells CASSSTAASGNQPQNF. The CDR3 DNA follows: TGTGCCAGCAGCTCTACAGCGGCTTCGGGCAATCAGCCCCAGAATTTT.

In this sample, this clonotype turned up many times. This chain connects TRBV6-5 to TRBJ2-4; 8 bases are a match to TRBD1. Germline assignment: CDR1 MNHEY and CDR2 SVGAGI. This CDR3 is built from 12 residues. The trim removed 6 bases at V and 8 bases at J, leaving 3 bases unmatched. The CDR3 DNA sequence: TGTGCCAGCAGGACAGGGGCCGACATTCAGTACTTC. Amino acids: CASRTGADIQYF.

For this clonotype: The junction differs from germline at one of its ends, possibly a read error. The rearrangement joins TRBV12-3 or TRBV12-4 to TRBJ1-5; the D gene is possibly TRBD1 (6 bases). The CDR3 loop spans 13 amino acids. CDR3 DNA sequence: TGTGCCAGCTCCCCGGGGGGCAATCAGCCCCAGAATTTT. Encoded protein: CASSPGGNQPQNF.

This clonotype was observed at least ten times. The chain has TRBV6-1 and TRBJ2-3, with TRBD1 matching over 8 bases. Germline V CDR1 and CDR2: MNHNS, SASEGT. The CDR3 contains 14 residues. V gave up 6 bases and J gave up 0 bases; unmatched junction bases: 2. CDR3 DNA: TGTGCCAGCAGGGACAGGGCTAGCACAGATACGCAGTATTTT. As protein: CASRDRASTDTQYF.